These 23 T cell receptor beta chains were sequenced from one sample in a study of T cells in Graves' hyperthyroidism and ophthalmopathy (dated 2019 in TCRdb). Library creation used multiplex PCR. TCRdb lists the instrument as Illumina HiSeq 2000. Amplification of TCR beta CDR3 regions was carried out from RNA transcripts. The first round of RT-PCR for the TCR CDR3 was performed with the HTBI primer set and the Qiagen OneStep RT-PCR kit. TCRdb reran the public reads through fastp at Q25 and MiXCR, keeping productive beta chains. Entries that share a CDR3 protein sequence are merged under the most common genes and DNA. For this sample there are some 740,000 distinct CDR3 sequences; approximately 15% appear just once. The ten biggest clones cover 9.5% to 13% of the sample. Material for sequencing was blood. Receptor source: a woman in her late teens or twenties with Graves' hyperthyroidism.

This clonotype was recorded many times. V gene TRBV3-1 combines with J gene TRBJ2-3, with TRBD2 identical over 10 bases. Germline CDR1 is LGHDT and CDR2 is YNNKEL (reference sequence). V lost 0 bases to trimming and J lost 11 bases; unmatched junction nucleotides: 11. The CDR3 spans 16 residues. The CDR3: CASSQDGAGGTMGQYF. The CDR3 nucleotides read TGTGCCAGCAGCCAAGATGGAGCGGGAGGGACCATGGGGCAGTATTTT.

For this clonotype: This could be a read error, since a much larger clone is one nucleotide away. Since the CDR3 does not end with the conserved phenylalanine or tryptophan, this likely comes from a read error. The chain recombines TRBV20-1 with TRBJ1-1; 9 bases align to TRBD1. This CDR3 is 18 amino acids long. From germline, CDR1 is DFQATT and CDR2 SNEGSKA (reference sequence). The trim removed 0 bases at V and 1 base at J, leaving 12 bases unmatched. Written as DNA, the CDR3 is TGCAGTGCTAGAGATCCTAACAGGGGGCAAGGTGGGAACACTGAAGCTTTCTGT. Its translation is CSARDPNRGQGGNTEAFC.

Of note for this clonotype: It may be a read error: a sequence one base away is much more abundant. The CDR3 reads CASSVPTFRVSNTEAFF. CDR3 DNA: TGTGCCAGTAGTGTCCCCACATTCCGGGTCTCGAACACTGAAGCTTTCTTT. V is TRBV19 and J is TRBJ1-1; no firm D call. CDR3 size: 17 residues. Trimming cost V 5 bases and J 1 base, with 20 bases left between them. Germline V gene data show CDR1 as LNHDA and CDR2 as SQIVND (reference sequence).

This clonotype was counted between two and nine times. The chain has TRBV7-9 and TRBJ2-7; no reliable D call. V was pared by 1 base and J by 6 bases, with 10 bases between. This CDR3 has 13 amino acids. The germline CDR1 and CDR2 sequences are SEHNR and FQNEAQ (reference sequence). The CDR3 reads CASSLDNFSEQYF. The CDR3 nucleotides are TGTGCCAGCAGCTTAGACAATTTCTCCGAGCAGTACTTC.

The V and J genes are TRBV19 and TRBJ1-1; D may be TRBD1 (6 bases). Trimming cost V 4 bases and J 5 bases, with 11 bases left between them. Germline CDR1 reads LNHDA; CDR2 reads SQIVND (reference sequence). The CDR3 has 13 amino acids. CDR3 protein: CASSTSRGTEAFF. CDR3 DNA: TGTGCCAGTAGTACATCAAGGGGGACTGAAGCTTTCTTT.

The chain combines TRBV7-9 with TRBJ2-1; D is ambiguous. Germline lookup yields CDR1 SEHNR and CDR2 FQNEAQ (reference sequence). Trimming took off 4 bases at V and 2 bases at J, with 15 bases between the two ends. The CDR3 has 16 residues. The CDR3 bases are TGTGCCAGCAGCTCCCGGACGGATCCCCCCTACAATGAGCAGTTCTTC. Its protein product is CASSSRTDPPYNEQFF.

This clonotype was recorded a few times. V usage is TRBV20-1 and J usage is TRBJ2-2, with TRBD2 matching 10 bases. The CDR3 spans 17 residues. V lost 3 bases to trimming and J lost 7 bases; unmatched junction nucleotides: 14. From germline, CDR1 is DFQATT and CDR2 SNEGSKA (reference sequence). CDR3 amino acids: CSASPSGRAQLIGELFF. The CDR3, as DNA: TGCAGTGCTAGCCCAAGCGGGAGGGCCCAACTCATCGGGGAGCTGTTTTTT.

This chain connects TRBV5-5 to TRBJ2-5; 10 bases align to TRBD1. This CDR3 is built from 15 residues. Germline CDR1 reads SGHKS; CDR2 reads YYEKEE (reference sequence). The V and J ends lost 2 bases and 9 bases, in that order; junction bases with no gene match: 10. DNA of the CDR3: TGTGCCAGCAGCTTCCGGGACAGGGGTTTGTTGGCCCAGTACTTC. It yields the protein CASSFRDRGLLAQYF.

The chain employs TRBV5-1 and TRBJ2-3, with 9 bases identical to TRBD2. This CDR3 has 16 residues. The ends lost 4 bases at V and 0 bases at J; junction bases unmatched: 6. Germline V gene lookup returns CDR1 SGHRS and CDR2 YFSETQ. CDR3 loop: CASSLTSGLSTDTQYF. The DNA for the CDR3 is TGCGCCAGCAGCCTCACTAGCGGGTTAAGCACAGATACGCAGTATTTT.

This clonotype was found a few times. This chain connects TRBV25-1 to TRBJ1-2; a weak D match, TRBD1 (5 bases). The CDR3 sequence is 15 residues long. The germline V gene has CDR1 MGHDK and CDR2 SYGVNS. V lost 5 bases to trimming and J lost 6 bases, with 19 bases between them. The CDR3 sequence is CASSPSGGSQDGYTF. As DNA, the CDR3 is TGTGCCAGCAGTCCATCCGGGGGGAGTCAGGATGGCTACACCTTC.

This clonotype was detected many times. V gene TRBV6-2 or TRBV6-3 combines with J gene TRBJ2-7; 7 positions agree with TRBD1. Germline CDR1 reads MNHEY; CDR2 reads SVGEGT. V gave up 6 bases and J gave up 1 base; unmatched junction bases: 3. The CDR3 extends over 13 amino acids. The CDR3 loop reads CASRGTESYEQYF. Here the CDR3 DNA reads TGTGCCAGCAGAGGGACAGAGTCCTACGAGCAGTACTTC.

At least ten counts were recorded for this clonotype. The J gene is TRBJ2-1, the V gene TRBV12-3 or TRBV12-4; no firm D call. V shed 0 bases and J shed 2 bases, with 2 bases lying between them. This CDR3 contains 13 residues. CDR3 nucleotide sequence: TGTGCCAGCAGTTTAGCGACCTACAATGAGCAGTTCTTC. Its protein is CASSLATYNEQFF.

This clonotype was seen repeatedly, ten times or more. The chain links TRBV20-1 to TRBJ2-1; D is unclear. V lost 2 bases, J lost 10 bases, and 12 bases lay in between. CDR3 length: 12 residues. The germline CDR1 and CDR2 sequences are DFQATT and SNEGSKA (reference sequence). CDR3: CSARSLVGEQFF. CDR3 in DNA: TGCAGTGCTAGATCCCTAGTCGGAGAGCAGTTCTTC.

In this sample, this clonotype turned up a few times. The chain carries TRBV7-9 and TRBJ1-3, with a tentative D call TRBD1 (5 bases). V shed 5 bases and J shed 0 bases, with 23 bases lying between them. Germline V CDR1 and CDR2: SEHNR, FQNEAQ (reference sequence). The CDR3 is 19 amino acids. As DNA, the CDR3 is TGTGCCAGCAGCCCCGGCCAAGCAGGGAGGCCGTTCTCTGGAAACACCATATATTTT. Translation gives CASSPGQAGRPFSGNTIYF.

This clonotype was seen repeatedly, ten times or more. CDR3 amino acids: CAWSGGSGYNTGELFF. As DNA, the CDR3 is TGTGCCTGGAGTGGTGGGAGCGGTTATAACACCGGGGAGCTGTTTTTT. The chain joins TRBV30 to TRBJ2-2; TRBD2 is a possible D gene (5 bases). Germline V gene lookup returns CDR1 GTSNPN and CDR2 SVGIG (reference sequence). Trimming took 1 base from V and 2 from J, leaving 14 bases between them. The CDR3 totals 16 residues.

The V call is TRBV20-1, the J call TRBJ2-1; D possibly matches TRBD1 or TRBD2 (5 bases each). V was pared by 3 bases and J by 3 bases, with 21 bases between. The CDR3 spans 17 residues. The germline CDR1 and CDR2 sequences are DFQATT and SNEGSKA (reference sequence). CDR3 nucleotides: TGCAGTGCTAGTCCCTTCCAGTCCGGGACCAGCTACAATGAGCAGTTCTTC. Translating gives CSASPFQSGTSYNEQFF.

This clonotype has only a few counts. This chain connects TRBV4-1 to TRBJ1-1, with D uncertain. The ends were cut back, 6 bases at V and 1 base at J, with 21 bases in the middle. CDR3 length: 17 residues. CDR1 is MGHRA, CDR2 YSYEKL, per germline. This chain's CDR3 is CASRGPKVEHANTEAFF. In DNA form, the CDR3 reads TGCGCCAGCAGAGGCCCGAAGGTGGAGCATGCGAACACTGAAGCTTTCTTT.

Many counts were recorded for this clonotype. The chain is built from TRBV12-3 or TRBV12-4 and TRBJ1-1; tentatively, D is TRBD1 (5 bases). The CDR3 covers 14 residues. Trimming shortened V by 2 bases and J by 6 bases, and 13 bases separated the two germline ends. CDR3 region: CASSLSPPGAEAFF. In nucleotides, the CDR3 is TGTGCCAGCAGTTTATCCCCTCCGGGGGCTGAAGCTTTCTTT.

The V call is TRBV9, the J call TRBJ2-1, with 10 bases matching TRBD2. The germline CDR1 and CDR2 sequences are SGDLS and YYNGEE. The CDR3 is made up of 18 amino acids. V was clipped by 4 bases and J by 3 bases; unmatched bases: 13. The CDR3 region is CASSSSGASGSLYNEQFF. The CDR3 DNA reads TGTGCCAGCAGCTCCAGTGGGGCTAGCGGGAGTCTCTACAATGAGCAGTTCTTC.

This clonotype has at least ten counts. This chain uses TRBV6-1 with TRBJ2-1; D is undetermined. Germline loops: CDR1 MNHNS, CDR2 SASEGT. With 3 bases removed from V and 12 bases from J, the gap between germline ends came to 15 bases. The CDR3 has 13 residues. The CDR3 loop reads CASSDPGGLRQFF. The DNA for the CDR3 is TGTGCCAGCAGTGATCCGGGTGGGTTAAGGCAGTTCTTC.

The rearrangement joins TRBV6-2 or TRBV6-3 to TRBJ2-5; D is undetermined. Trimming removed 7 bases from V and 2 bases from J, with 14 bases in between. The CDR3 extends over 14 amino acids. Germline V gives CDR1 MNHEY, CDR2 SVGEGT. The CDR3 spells CASNPLALQETQYF. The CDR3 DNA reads TGTGCCAGCAACCCCTTAGCCCTTCAAGAGACCCAGTACTTC.

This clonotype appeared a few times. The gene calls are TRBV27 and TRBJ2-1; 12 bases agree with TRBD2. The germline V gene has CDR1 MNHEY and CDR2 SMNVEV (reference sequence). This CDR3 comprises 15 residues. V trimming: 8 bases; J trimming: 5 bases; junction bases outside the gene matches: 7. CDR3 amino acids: CASRYGLAGHNEQFF. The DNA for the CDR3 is TGTGCCAGCCGTTACGGACTAGCGGGGCACAATGAGCAGTTCTTC.

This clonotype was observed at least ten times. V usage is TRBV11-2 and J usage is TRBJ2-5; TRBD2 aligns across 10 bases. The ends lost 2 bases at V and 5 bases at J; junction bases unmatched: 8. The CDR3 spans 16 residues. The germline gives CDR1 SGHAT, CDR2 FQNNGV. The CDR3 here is CASSLLSGRAGETQYF. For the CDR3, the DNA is TGTGCCAGCAGCTTATTGAGCGGGAGGGCGGGGGAGACCCAGTACTTC.